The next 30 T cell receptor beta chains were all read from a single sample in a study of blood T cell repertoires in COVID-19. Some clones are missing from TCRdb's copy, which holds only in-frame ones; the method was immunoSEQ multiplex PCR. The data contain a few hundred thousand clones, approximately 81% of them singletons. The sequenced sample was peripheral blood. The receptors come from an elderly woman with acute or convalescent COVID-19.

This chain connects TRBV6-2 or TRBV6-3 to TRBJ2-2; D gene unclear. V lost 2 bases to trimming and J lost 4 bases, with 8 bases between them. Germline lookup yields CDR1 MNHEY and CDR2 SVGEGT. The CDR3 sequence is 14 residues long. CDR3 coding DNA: TGTGCCAGCAGTTACGGGCTATTCACCGGGGAGCTGTTTTTT. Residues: CASSYGLFTGELFF.

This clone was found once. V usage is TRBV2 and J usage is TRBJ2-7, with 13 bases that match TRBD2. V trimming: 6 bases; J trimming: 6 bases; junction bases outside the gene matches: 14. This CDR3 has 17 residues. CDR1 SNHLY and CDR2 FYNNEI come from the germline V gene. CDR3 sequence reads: CASSTTSGGGKTLEQYF. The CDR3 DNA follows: TGTGCCAGCAGCACCACTAGCGGGGGGGGAAAGACGCTCGAGCAGTACTTC.

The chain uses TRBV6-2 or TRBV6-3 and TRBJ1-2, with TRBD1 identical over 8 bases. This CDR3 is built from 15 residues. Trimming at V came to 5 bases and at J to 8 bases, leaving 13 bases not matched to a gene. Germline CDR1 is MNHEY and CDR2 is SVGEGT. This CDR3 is CASSDDRGTSRGYTF. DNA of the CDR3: TGTGCCAGCAGTGACGACAGGGGAACGAGTAGGGGCTACACCTTC.

The CDR3 DNA sequence: TGTGCCAGCAGCGGCACTAGCGGGGGTGAGGGTACGCAGTATTTT. Amino acid sequence: CASSGTSGGEGTQYF. The gene calls are TRBV5-4 and TRBJ2-3, with TRBD2 identical over 11 bases. V trimming: 4 bases; J trimming: 8 bases; junction bases outside the gene matches: 9. Germline lookup yields CDR1 SGHNT and CDR2 YYREEE (reference sequence). The CDR3 has 15 residues.

CDR3 DNA sequence: TGTGCCAGCAGTGAATATTGGGACACCTATGGCTACACCTTC. Protein: CASSEYWDTYGYTF. The chain couples TRBV25-1 to TRBJ1-2, with D maybe TRBD1 (6 bases). Germline lookup yields CDR1 MGHDK and CDR2 SYGVNS. CDR3 length: 14 residues. Trimming pared 0 bases from V and 4 bases from J, leaving 9 bases between.

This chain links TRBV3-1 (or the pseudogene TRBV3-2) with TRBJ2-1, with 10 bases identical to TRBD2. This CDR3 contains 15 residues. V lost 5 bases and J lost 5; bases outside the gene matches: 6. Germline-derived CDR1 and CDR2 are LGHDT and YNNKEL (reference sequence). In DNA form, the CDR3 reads TGTGCCAGCAGCTTCCGGACTAGCGGAAACAATGAGCAGTTCTTC. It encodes CASSFRTSGNNEQFF.

CDR3 residues: CASSPTLAGAHTGELFF. CDR3 in DNA: TGTGCCAGCAGCCCGACCCTAGCGGGGGCCCACACCGGGGAGCTGTTTTTT. J is TRBJ2-2 and V is TRBV7-2, with 10 bases matching TRBD2. With V trimmed by 5 bases and J by 3 bases, 9 bases remained unmatched. In germline, CDR1 is SGHTA, CDR2 FQGNSA. The CDR3 is made up of 17 amino acids. The full variable domain, rest sourced from reference TRBV7-2 and TRBJ2-2, is GAGVSQSPSNKVTEKGKDVELRCDPISGHTALYWYRQSLGQGLEFLIYFQGNSAPDKSGLPSDRFSAERTGGSVSTLTIQRTQQEDSAVYLCASSPTLAGAHTGELFFGEGSRLTVL.

In DNA, the CDR3 is TGTGCCAGCAGCTTAACTTCCTCCTACGAGCAGTACTTC. Protein product: CASSLTSSYEQYF. This chain links TRBV7-2 with TRBJ2-7; D remains unclear. CDR3 length: 13 amino acids. V gave up 2 bases and J gave up 0 bases, with 5 bases separating them. In germline, CDR1 is SGHTA, CDR2 FQGNSA.

CDR3 sequence (DNA): TGTGCCACCAGCGGGGAGAACCGGGACAGGGGGATGGTGAACACTGAAGCTTTCTTT. Encoded protein: CATSGENRDRGMVNTEAFF. V is TRBV15 and J is TRBJ1-1; TRBD1 matches at 11 bases. Germline V CDR1 and CDR2: LNHNV, YYDKDF (reference sequence). With V trimmed by 5 bases and J by 0 bases, 14 bases remained unmatched. The CDR3 totals 19 residues.

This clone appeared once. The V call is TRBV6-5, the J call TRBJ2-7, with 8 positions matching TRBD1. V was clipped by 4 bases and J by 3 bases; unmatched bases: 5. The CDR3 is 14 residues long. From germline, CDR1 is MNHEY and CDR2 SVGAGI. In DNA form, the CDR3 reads TGTGCCAGCAGTTCGGGACAGGCTATCTACGAGCAGTACTTC. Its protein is CASSSGQAIYEQYF.

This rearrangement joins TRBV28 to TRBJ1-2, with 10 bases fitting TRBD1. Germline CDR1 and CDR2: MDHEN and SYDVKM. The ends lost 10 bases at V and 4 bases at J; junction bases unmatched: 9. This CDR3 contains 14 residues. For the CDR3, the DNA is TGTGCCACCACGACAGGGGGCGATGCCTATGGCTACACCTTC. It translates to CATTTGGDAYGYTF.

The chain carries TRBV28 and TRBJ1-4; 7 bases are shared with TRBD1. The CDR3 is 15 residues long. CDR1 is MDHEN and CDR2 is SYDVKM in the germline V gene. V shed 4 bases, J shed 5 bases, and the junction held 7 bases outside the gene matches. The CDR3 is CASSSPGGRNEKLFF. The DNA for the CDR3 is TGTGCCAGCAGTTCCCCAGGGGGGAGGAATGAAAAACTGTTTTTT.

For the CDR3, the DNA is TGTGCCAGTAGTATGAGAGAGGGGAACACTGAAGCTTTCTTT. Translated: CASSMREGNTEAFF. The chain has TRBV19 and TRBJ1-1; D is unresolved. V was trimmed by 3 bases and J by 1 base, leaving 9 bases between them. Germline V gene lookup returns CDR1 LNHDA and CDR2 SQIVND (reference sequence). The CDR3 extends over 14 amino acids.

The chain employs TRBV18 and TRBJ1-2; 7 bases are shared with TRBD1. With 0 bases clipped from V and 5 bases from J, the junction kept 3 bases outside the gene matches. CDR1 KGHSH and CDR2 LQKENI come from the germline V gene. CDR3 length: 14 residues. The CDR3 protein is CASSPPDRAYGYTF. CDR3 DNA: TGTGCCAGCTCACCACCCGACAGGGCGTATGGCTACACCTTC.

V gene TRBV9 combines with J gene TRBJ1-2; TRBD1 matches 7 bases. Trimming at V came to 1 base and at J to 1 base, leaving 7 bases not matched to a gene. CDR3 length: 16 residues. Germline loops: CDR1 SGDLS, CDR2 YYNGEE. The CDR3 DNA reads TGTGCCAGCAGCGTACGTGGGACAGCGAGTAACTATGGCTACACCTTC. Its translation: CASSVRGTASNYGYTF.

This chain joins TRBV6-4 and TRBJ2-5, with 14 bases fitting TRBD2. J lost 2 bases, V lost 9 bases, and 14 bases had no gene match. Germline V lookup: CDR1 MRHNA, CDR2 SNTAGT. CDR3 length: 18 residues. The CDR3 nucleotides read TGTGCCAGTAGGCAGACTAGCGGGGGGGCGAGGGGTCAAGAGACCCAGTACTTC. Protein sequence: CASRQTSGGARGQETQYF.

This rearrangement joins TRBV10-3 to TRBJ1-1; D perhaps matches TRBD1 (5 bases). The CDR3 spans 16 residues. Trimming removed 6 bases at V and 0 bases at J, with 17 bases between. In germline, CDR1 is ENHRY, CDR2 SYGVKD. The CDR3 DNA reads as TGTGCCATCAGAGAAGGGGCGTTAAACATGAACACTGAAGCTTTCTTT. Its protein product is CAIREGALNMNTEAFF.

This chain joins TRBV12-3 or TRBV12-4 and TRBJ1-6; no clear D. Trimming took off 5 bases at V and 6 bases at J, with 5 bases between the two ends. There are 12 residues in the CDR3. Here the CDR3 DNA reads TGTGCCAGCAGTCTCTCTAATTCACCCCTCCACTTT. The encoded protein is CASSLSNSPLHF.

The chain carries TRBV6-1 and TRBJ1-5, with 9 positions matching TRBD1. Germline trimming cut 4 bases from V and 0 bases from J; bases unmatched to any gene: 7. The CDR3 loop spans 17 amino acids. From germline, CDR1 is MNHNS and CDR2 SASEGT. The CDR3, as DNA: TGTGCCAGCAGTGGAGGGACAGGGACCTATAGCAATCAGCCCCAGCATTTT. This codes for CASSGGTGTYSNQPQHF.

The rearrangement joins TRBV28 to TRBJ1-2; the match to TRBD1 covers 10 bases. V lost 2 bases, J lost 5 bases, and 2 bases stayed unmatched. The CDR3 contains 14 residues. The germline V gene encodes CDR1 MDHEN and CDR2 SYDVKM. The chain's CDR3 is CASSLADRGYGYTF. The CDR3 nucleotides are TGTGCCAGCAGTTTAGCGGACAGGGGGTATGGCTACACCTTC.

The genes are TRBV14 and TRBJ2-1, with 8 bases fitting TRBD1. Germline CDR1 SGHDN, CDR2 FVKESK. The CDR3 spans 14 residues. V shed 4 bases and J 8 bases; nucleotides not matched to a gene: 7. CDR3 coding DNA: TGTGCCAGCAGCCGGCAGGGGGCTCTGGATGAGCAGTTCTTC. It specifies CASSRQGALDEQFF.

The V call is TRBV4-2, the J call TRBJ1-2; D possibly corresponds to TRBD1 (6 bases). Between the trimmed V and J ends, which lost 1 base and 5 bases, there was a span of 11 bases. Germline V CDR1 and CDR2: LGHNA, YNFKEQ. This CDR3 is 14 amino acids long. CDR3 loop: CASSQGTAEYGYTF. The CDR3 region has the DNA TGTGCCAGCAGCCAAGGGACAGCAGAATATGGCTACACCTTC.

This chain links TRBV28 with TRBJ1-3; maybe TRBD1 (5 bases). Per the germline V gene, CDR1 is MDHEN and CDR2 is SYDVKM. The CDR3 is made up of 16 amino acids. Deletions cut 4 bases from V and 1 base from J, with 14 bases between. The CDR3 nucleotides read TGTGCCAGCAGTTCTGGGGCGCTCTTATCTGGAAACACCATATATTTT. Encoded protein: CASSSGALLSGNTIYF.

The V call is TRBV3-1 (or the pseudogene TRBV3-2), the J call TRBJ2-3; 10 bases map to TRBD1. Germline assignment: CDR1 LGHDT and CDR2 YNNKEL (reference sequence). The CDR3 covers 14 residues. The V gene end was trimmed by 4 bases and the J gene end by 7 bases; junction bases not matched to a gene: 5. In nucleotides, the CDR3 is TGTGCCAGCAGCCCCCGACAGGGGGCATATACGCAGTATTTT. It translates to CASSPRQGAYTQYF.

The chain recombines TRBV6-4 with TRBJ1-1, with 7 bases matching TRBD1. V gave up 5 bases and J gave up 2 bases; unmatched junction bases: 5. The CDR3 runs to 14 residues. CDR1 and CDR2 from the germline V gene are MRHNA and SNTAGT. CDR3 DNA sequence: TGTGCCAGCAGTTGGGACAGCGCAAACACTGAAGCTTTCTTT. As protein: CASSWDSANTEAFF.

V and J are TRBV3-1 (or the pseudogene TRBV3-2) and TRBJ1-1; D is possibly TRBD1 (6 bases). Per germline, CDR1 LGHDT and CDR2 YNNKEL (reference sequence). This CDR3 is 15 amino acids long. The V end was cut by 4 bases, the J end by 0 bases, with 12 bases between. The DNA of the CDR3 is TGTGCCAGCAGCCTCCAAGGGGGGGTGAACACTGAAGCTTTCTTT. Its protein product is CASSLQGGVNTEAFF.

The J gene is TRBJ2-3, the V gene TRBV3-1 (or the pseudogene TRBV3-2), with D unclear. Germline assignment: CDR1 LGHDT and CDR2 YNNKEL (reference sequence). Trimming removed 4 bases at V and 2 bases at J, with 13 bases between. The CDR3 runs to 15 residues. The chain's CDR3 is CASSRSRELTDTQYF. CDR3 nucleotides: TGTGCCAGCAGCCGGTCTAGAGAACTCACAGATACGCAGTATTTT.

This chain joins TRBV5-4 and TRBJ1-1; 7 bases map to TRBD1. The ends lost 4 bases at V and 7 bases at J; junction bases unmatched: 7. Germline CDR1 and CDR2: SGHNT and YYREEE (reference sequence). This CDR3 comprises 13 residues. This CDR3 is CASSPPTGNEAFF. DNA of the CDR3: TGTGCCAGCAGCCCCCCGACAGGGAATGAAGCTTTCTTT.

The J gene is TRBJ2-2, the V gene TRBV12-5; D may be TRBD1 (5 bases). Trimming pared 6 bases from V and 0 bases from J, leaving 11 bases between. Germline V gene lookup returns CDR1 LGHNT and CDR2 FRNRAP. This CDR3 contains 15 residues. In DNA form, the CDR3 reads TGTGCTAGTGGCTTGTTGGGGCCGAACACCGGGGAGCTGTTTTTT. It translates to CASGLLGPNTGELFF.

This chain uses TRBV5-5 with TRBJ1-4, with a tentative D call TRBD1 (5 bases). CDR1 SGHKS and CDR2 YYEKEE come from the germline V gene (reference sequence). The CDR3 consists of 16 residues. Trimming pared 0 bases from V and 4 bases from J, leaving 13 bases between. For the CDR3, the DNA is TGTGCCAGCAGCTTGGGTCTAGGGGAAAATAATGAAAAACTGTTTTTT. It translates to CASSLGLGENNEKLFF.